The next 27 T cell receptor beta chains were all read from a single sample in a study of early T cells in non-severe SARS-CoV-2 infection. Using its own MiXCR run on the 5' RACE reads, TCRdb lists one record per CDR3 protein. The sample yields some 87,000 distinct CDR3 sequences, about 12% seen once. Sequencing used whole blood. Every receptor here comes from an adult who was a healthcare worker with PCR-confirmed SARS-CoV-2 infection or an uninfected control (not recorded which).

The genes are TRBV5-6 and TRBJ1-5, with 9 bases that match TRBD1. V shed 4 bases and J 2 bases; nucleotides not matched to a gene: 4. Germline assignment: CDR1 SGHDT and CDR2 YYEEEE. The CDR3 contains 15 residues. CDR3 in amino acids: CASSGTGTGNQPQHF. CDR3 nucleotides: TGTGCCAGCAGCGGGACAGGGACGGGCAATCAGCCCCAGCATTTT.

This chain uses TRBV5-1 with TRBJ1-1; 8 nucleotides line up with TRBD1. The length of the CDR3 is 15 residues. The V gene's germline CDR1 is SGHRS and CDR2 YFSETQ. J lost 8 bases, V lost 3 bases, and 12 bases had no gene match. This CDR3 reads CASSSTPRTGREAFF. DNA of the CDR3: TGCGCCAGCAGCTCCACCCCGCGGACAGGGCGAGAAGCTTTCTTT.

Comment on this clonotype: It may be a read error: a sequence one base away is much more abundant. In this CDR3 the conserved last residue, phenylalanine or tryptophan, is missing, so a read error is likely. The chain carries TRBV6-5 and TRBJ2-3; 8 bases map to TRBD2. The germline gives CDR1 MNHEY, CDR2 SVGAGI. The CDR3 totals 15 residues. The junction had 12 bases not matched to a gene; V was cut back by 5 bases and J by 8 bases. The CDR3 DNA reads TGTGCCAGCAGTACCGGGGGGGCCCCGAGCAGTACGCAGTATTTA. It encodes CASSTGGAPSSTQYL.

The chain is built from TRBV6-2 or TRBV6-3 and TRBJ2-4; D ambiguous. The CDR3 totals 14 residues. V shed 8 bases and J shed 7 bases, with 18 bases lying between them. Germline CDR1 and CDR2: MNHEY and SVGEGT. The DNA for the CDR3 is TGTGCCAGCGGGGTCGGCAAATTGGGGAACATTCAGTACTTC. This gives the protein CASGVGKLGNIQYF.

The CDR3 DNA sequence: TGTGCCAGCAGCTTAGAGGCCCCGACAAGATTCAATGAGCAGTTCTTC. Translation gives CASSLEAPTRFNEQFF. The rearrangement links TRBV7-2 to TRBJ2-1, with D unresolved. From germline, CDR1 is SGHTA and CDR2 FQGNSA. This CDR3 spans 16 amino acids. Trimming pared 1 base from V and 6 bases from J, leaving 16 bases between. Using reference TRBV7-2 and TRBJ2-1 for the parts outside the CDR3, the full variable domain is GAGVSQSPSNKVTEKGKDVELRCDPISGHTALYWYRQSLGQGLEFLIYFQGNSAPDKSGLPSDRFSAERTGGSVSTLTIQRTQQEDSAVYLCASSLEAPTRFNEQFFGPGTRLTVL.

There are many counts of this clonotype. The gene calls are TRBV3-1 and TRBJ2-1; 10 positions match TRBD2. In germline, CDR1 is LGHDT, CDR2 YNNKEL (reference sequence). V was pared by 1 base and J by 13 bases, with 7 bases of the junction left unmatched. This CDR3 spans 14 amino acids. The CDR3 DNA is TGTGCCAGCAGCCAAGTTGGGCTAGCGGGAGTTCAGTTCTTC. The encoded protein is CASSQVGLAGVQFF.

This clonotype appeared a few times. V usage is TRBV19 and J usage is TRBJ2-1; 7 bases align to TRBD2. The germline V gene has CDR1 LNHDA and CDR2 SQIVND (reference sequence). Germline trimming cut 6 bases from V and 9 bases from J; bases unmatched to any gene: 11. The CDR3 has 14 residues. CDR3 sequence: CASRPSGWGGEQFF. CDR3 bases: TGTGCCAGTAGGCCTAGCGGTTGGGGGGGTGAGCAGTTCTTC.

This clonotype has at least ten counts. The chain combines TRBV6-1 with TRBJ1-1, with D unresolved. The CDR3 loop spans 15 amino acids. Trimming shortened V by 6 bases and J by 2 bases, and 16 bases separated the two germline ends. Germline lookup yields CDR1 MNHNS and CDR2 SASEGT. The CDR3 spells CASSHEGGSNTEAFF. Here the CDR3 DNA reads TGTGCCAGCAGCCACGAGGGAGGGAGTAACACTGAAGCTTTCTTT.

This clonotype was counted many times. The rearrangement uses TRBV7-2 and TRBJ2-1; D possibly corresponds to TRBD2 (6 bases). CDR3 length equals 18 residues. Trimming took off 2 bases at V and 6 bases at J, with 23 bases between the two ends. Germline assignment: CDR1 SGHTA and CDR2 FQGNSA. The CDR3 DNA follows: TGTGCCAGCAGCTTACCGGGACTGCCCACTCCTACAAGCAATGAGCAGTTCTTC. It yields the protein CASSLPGLPTPTSNEQFF.

This clonotype was seen at least ten times. The CDR3 is CASSHTSGSNEQFF. CDR3 DNA: TGTGCCAGCAGTCACACTAGCGGGAGTAATGAGCAGTTCTTC. The chain joins TRBV28 to TRBJ2-1; 11 bases line up with TRBD2. CDR3 length: 14 residues. With V trimmed by 5 bases and J by 7 bases, 4 bases remained unmatched. Germline assignment: CDR1 MDHEN and CDR2 SYDVKM.

The chain employs TRBV6-6 and TRBJ1-1; a possible D gene is TRBD1 (6 bases). There are 14 residues in the CDR3. Germline V gene data show CDR1 as MNHNY and CDR2 as SVGAGI (reference sequence). The V and J ends lost 3 bases and 3 bases respectively, with 11 bases between them. The CDR3 reads CASSYWGADTEAFF. In DNA form, the CDR3 reads TGTGCCAGCAGTTATTGGGGGGCCGACACTGAAGCTTTCTTT.

The genes are TRBV19 and TRBJ2-7, with D uncertain. The V gene lost 8 bases and the J gene lost 7 bases, with 12 bases spanning the gap. The length of the CDR3 is 11 residues. Germline V gene lookup returns CDR1 LNHDA and CDR2 SQIVND (reference sequence). CDR3 sequence reads: CASETIGEQYF. The CDR3 DNA is TGTGCCAGTGAGACAATCGGGGAGCAGTACTTC.

This clonotype has a count of ten or more. This chain joins TRBV7-3 and TRBJ2-7; TRBD1 matches 8 bases. The CDR3 consists of 12 residues. V trimming: 4 bases; J trimming: 6 bases; junction bases outside the gene matches: 2. Looked up from germline, CDR1 is SGHTA and CDR2 is FQGTGA. The CDR3 nucleotides read TGTGCCAGCAGCTACGACAGGGGCGAGCAGTACTTC. It yields the protein CASSYDRGEQYF.

CDR3 amino acids: CASRGIPREKLFF. The CDR3 region has the DNA TGTGCCAGCAGGGGTATCCCGAGGGAAAAACTGTTTTTT. The chain links TRBV28 to TRBJ1-4; no definite D call. The CDR3 extends over 13 amino acids. Germline V CDR1 and CDR2: MDHEN, SYDVKM. Trimming pared 6 bases from V and 8 bases from J, leaving 13 bases between.

This clonotype was seen repeatedly, ten times or more. This sequence joins TRBV20-1 and TRBJ2-7, with D possibly TRBD1 on 6 matching bases. V gave up 5 bases and J gave up 1 base, with 15 bases separating them. Germline V gives CDR1 DFQATT, CDR2 SNEGSKA (reference sequence). This CDR3 region has 14 residues. CDR3 amino acids: CSAPRVGASYEQYF. The CDR3 DNA reads as TGCAGTGCTCCCCGAGTGGGGGCATCCTACGAGCAGTACTTC.

The chain links TRBV6-1 to TRBJ2-3, with TRBD1 identical over 7 bases. Trimming removed 5 bases from V and 3 bases from J; junction bases left unmatched: 5. CDR1 is MNHNS, CDR2 SASEGT, per germline. The CDR3 is made up of 14 amino acids. The chain's CDR3 is CASSPRQGTDTQYF. In DNA, the CDR3 is TGTGCCAGCAGTCCCCGACAGGGAACAGATACGCAGTATTTT.

The chain couples TRBV3-1 to TRBJ1-6, with a weak D call TRBD1 (6 bases). Deletions cut 5 bases from V and 7 bases from J, with 15 bases between. The CDR3 is 15 residues long. Germline assignment: CDR1 LGHDT and CDR2 YNNKEL (reference sequence). DNA of the CDR3: TGTGCCAGCAGCAGGGACACGGGAGGAAATTCACCCCTCCACTTT. Translation gives CASSRDTGGNSPLHF.

This clonotype turned up a few times. The V gene is TRBV5-1, the J gene TRBJ2-7; possibly TRBD2 for D (5 bases). CDR3 length: 15 amino acids. The germline gives CDR1 SGHRS, CDR2 YFSETQ. V lost 4 bases and J 5 bases, leaving 19 bases between the germline ends. CDR3 amino acids: CASSPPAGPENEQYF. For the CDR3, the DNA is TGCGCCAGCAGCCCCCCGGCGGGCCCGGAGAACGAGCAGTACTTC.

The V call is TRBV19, the J call TRBJ2-3, with no clear D. The V gene lost 5 bases and the J gene lost 4 bases, with 16 bases spanning the gap. Germline CDR1 reads LNHDA; CDR2 reads SQIVND (reference sequence). The CDR3 has 15 residues. This CDR3 reads CASSSHPMGSDTQYF. CDR3 DNA sequence: TGTGCCAGTAGTTCACATCCCATGGGGTCAGATACGCAGTATTTT.

V usage is TRBV9 and J usage is TRBJ2-5; TRBD1 matches at 8 bases. Trimming removed 4 bases from V and 7 bases from J; junction bases left unmatched: 0. This CDR3 has 11 amino acids. Looked up from germline, CDR1 is SGDLS and CDR2 is YYNGEE. In DNA form, the CDR3 reads TGTGCCAGCAGCACAGGGGGGACCCAGTACTTC. Encoded protein: CASSTGGTQYF.

This clonotype was seen ten or more times. The chain joins TRBV20-1 to TRBJ1-4; D remains ambiguous. CDR1 and CDR2 (germline): DFQATT, SNEGSKA (reference sequence). V dropped 4 bases and J dropped 8 bases, with 11 bases sitting between them. CDR3 size: 12 residues. The CDR3 nucleotides are TGCAGTGCTAACCGACCAGGAGAAAAACTGTTTTTT. Amino acids: CSANRPGEKLFF.

This clonotype was picked up a small number of times. The chain combines TRBV11-3 with TRBJ1-1; tentatively, D is TRBD1 (6 bases). V lost 8 bases, J lost 7 bases, and 17 bases lay in between. The CDR3 loop spans 13 amino acids. CDR1 SGHNT and CDR2 YENEEA come from the germline V gene. Here the CDR3 reads CASSTQGRSEAFF. The CDR3 DNA is TGTGCCAGCTCGACCCAGGGGCGCAGTGAAGCTTTCTTT.

This clonotype was detected many times. The chain uses TRBV7-9 and TRBJ2-2; possibly TRBD1 or TRBD2 for D (5 bases each). CDR3 size: 14 residues. CDR1 and CDR2 (germline): SEHNR, FQNEAQ (reference sequence). V shed 1 base and J shed 9 bases, with 12 bases lying between them. Here the CDR3 DNA reads TGTGCCAGCAGCTTAGGGGGCCTAGCCCGGGAGCTGTTTTTT. Translated: CASSLGGLARELFF.

This clonotype was detected many times. The genes are TRBV3-1 and TRBJ2-1; a possible D gene is TRBD2 (5 bases). The V gene lost 6 bases and the J gene lost 7 bases, with 16 bases spanning the gap. The CDR3 has 14 residues. Per the germline V gene, CDR1 is LGHDT and CDR2 is YNNKEL (reference sequence). The CDR3 DNA sequence: TGTGCCAGCAGTCTAGTGGCTAGCTCGAATGAGCAGTTCTTC. It encodes CASSLVASSNEQFF.

This sequence joins TRBV18 and TRBJ2-7; D is unclear. The germline CDR1 and CDR2 sequences are KGHSH and LQKENI. The CDR3 is made up of 14 amino acids. Trimming cost V 2 bases and J 5 bases, with 13 bases left between them. In nucleotides, the CDR3 is TGTGCCAGCTCACCAGGTCTCGCCCCCCACGAGCAGTACTTC. Translating gives CASSPGLAPHEQYF.

This clonotype was found many times. The CDR3 DNA reads as TGCGCCAGCAGTGAGTCGAGGACAGGGCCCGGGCTAGATACGCAGTATTTT. Its protein product is CASSESRTGPGLDTQYF. V is TRBV10-1 and J is TRBJ2-3; the match to TRBD1 covers 8 bases. The J segment lost 5 bases and the V segment lost 0 bases, leaving 10 bases of the junction unmatched. This CDR3 contains 17 residues. Germline V CDR1 and CDR2: WNHNN, SYGVQD (reference sequence).

The sample holds many counts of this clonotype. V usage is TRBV3-1 and J usage is TRBJ2-1, with D possibly matching TRBD2 (6 bases). The germline V gene has CDR1 LGHDT and CDR2 YNNKEL (reference sequence). Trimming took off 1 base at V and 6 bases at J, with 13 bases between the two ends. CDR3 length: 15 amino acids. The CDR3 spells CASSQVAGRRNEQFF. In DNA form, the CDR3 reads TGTGCCAGCAGCCAAGTTGCGGGAAGACGCAATGAGCAGTTCTTC.